This T cell receptor beta chain was retrieved from a study of blood T cells in healthy people across ages. Notes on the study in general: TCR beta diversity correlated strongly with naive T cell percentage.

A second roughly 6 to 12 cycle PCR used barcoded and J-beta primers. Each TCR beta cDNA got a 12-nucleotide random molecular identifier. Each sample provided no less than 2.5 million CDR3-containing paired-end reads. MiXCR was run by TCRdb on the 5' RACE reads, yielding one entry per CDR3 protein. This table holds around 900,000 distinct CDR3 sequences, about 53% found once. The CDR3 is 14 amino acids. V shed 6 bases, J shed 5 bases, and the junction held 4 bases outside the gene matches. The germline gives CDR1 SEHNR, CDR2 FQNEAQ (reference sequence). This clonotype came up a few times. Its antigen is unknown.

The chain recombines TRBV7-9 with TRBJ2-7, with 13 bases fitting TRBD2. What was sequenced was blood. This clonotype was obtained from a woman aged 55-70 years in good health. The CDR3 DNA reads as TGTGCCAGCAGTTTCGGACTAGCGGGGGACGAGCAGTACTTC. Amino acids: CASSFGLAGDEQYF.